This T cell receptor beta chain is from a study of T-cell memory formation after mild COVID-19. Findings and limits, study-wide: What remained unconfirmed was the SARS-CoV-2 specificity of second-wave clones peaking on day 37.

Constant-segment primers were used for 5'RACE, and the resulting TCR alpha and TCR beta cDNA libraries carried sample barcodes and UMIs. TCRdb passed the 5' RACE reads through MiXCR, listing each CDR3 protein once. The table records approximately 490,000 distinct CDR3 sequences, 20% of them present only once. Regarding this clonotype: Its antigen is not known.

Germline V CDR1 and CDR2: LGHDT, YNNKEL (reference sequence). Deletions cut 4 bases from V and 3 bases from J, with 13 bases between. This CDR3 region has 14 residues. This receptor was identified in an adult woman who had mild COVID-19 (a few samples of this study predate the infection). Cell type and time point are not known. Sequencing was done on a sample of PBMCs or a T cell subset sorted from them (not recorded which). The gene calls are TRBV3-1 and TRBJ2-7; D may be TRBD1 or TRBD2 (6 bases each). The CDR3 reads CASSRTRGRYEQYF. The CDR3 DNA follows: TGTGCCAGCAGCCGCACACGGGGGCGCTACGAGCAGTACTTC.